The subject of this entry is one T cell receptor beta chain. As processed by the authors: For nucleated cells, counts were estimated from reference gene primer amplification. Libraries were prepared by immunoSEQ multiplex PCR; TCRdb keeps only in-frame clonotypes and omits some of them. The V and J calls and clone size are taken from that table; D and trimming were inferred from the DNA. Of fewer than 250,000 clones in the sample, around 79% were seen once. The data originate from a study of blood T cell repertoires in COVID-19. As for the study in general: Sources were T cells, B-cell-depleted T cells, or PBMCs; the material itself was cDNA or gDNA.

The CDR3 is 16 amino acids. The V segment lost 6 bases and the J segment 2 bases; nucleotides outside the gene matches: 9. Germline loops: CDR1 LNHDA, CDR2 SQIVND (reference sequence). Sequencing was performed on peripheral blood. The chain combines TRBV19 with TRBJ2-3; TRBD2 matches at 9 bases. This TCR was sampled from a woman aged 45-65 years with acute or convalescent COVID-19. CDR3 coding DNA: TGTGCCAGTAGCAGACTAGCGGCTACTTCCACAGATACGCAGTATTTT. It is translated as CASSRLAATSTDTQYF.